These 28 T cell receptor beta chains were all obtained from the same sample, sequenced in a study of cytomegalovirus exposure and HLA in healthy donors. Primers: 60 Vbeta forward and 13 Jbeta reverse. The table came from immunoSEQ multiplex PCR; TCRdb's copy has only in-frame clones and leaves some out. The profile shows fewer than 150,000 clones, roughly 79% of them singletons. The sample was PBMCs. The origin of the receptors is a male donor in good health and CMV-seronegative.

The chain has TRBV4-1 and TRBJ2-2; possibly TRBD2 for D (6 bases). Germline V gives CDR1 MGHRA, CDR2 YSYEKL. The V gene lost 2 bases and the J gene lost 7 bases, with 11 bases spanning the gap. The CDR3 spans 14 residues. The CDR3 nucleotides are TGCGCCAGCAGCCAATTAAGGGGAGGCGGGGAGCTGTTTTTT. Its translation: CASSQLRGGGELFF.

The chain joins TRBV30 to TRBJ1-1; D is uncertain. Germline assignment: CDR1 GTSNPN and CDR2 SVGIG (reference sequence). The CDR3 contains 13 residues. Deletions cut 0 bases from V and 11 bases from J, with 16 bases between. The DNA for the CDR3 is TGTGCCTGGAGTGTACGAAAAGTTCGGTCGGCTTTCTTT. Protein sequence: CAWSVRKVRSAFF.

The rearrangement uses TRBV10-1 and TRBJ2-3; TRBD2 aligns across 14 bases. This CDR3 contains 14 residues. Germline V gives CDR1 WNHNN, CDR2 SYGVQD (reference sequence). V lost 8 bases and J lost 10; bases outside the gene matches: 8. The CDR3: CASGTSGSLIAQYF. The CDR3 coding sequence is TGCGCCAGCGGGACTAGCGGGAGCTTGATAGCGCAGTATTTT.

This clone was recorded a few times. The chain carries TRBV7-6 and TRBJ1-6, with 8 positions matching TRBD1. Germline values: CDR1 SGHVS, CDR2 FNYEAQ. Unmatched junction bases numbered 9, after V lost 2 bases and J lost 9 bases. CDR3 length: 16 residues. In DNA form, the CDR3 reads TGTGCCAGCAGCTTAACTACGACAGGGGACGGTTCACCCCTCCACTTT. It yields the protein CASSLTTTGDGSPLHF.

The CDR3 is CASRDRDRGSYEQYF. CDR3 in DNA: TGTGCCAGCAGGGACCGGGACAGGGGCTCCTACGAGCAGTACTTC. This chain uses TRBV2 with TRBJ2-7, with TRBD1 matching over 10 bases. Trimming cost V 6 bases and J 0 bases; bases outside gene matches: 5. CDR1 and CDR2 from the germline V gene are SNHLY and FYNNEI. This CDR3 contains 15 residues.

This chain joins TRBV5-6 and TRBJ1-2; possibly TRBD1 for D (5 bases). Looked up from germline, CDR1 is SGHDT and CDR2 is YYEEEE. This CDR3 region has 14 residues. The germline V and J ends were trimmed by 4 bases and 4 bases, with 14 bases remaining between them. The CDR3 sequence is CASSAGGVLYGYTF. In nucleotides, the CDR3 is TGTGCCAGCAGCGCCGGGGGGGTGCTCTATGGCTACACCTTC.

The CDR3 loop reads CASSVYGGGETQYF. In DNA, the CDR3 is TGTGCCAGCAGCGTTTACGGGGGGGGAGAGACCCAGTACTTC. The chain combines TRBV9 with TRBJ2-5; 8 nucleotides line up with TRBD2. The ends lost 2 bases at V and 4 bases at J; junction bases unmatched: 4. Germline V gives CDR1 SGDLS, CDR2 YYNGEE. CDR3 size: 14 residues.

This sequence joins TRBV10-1 and TRBJ1-1; D unclear. CDR3 length: 14 residues. CDR1 is WNHNN and CDR2 is SYGVQD in the germline V gene (reference sequence). Trimming took 3 bases from V and 0 from J, leaving 8 bases between them. The CDR3 DNA follows: TGCGCCAGCAGTGATTCCGGGGTGAACACTGAAGCTTTCTTT. Translation: CASSDSGVNTEAFF.

The chain has TRBV7-6 and TRBJ1-1; D remains ambiguous. Trimming cost V 1 base and J 1 base, with 10 bases left between them. This CDR3 has 15 amino acids. CDR1 and CDR2 from the germline V gene are SGHVS and FNYEAQ. The chain's CDR3 is CASSLGGVGNTEAFF. CDR3 nucleotide sequence: TGTGCCAGCAGCTTAGGTGGAGTCGGGAACACTGAAGCTTTCTTT.

This clone was counted only a few times. The chain couples TRBV6-1 to TRBJ2-7; the match to TRBD1 covers 9 bases. CDR3 length equals 14 residues. Germline CDR1 and CDR2: MNHNS and SASEGT. The V gene end was trimmed by 7 bases and the J gene end by 4 bases; junction bases not matched to a gene: 8. The DNA of the CDR3 is TGTGCCAGCAATACAGGGGGCGAAAGGTACGAGCAGTACTTC. Translated: CASNTGGERYEQYF.

The gene calls are TRBV6-1 and TRBJ2-5; D remains ambiguous. TRBJ2-7 explains the end of the DNA better; the J call may be wrong. The germline V gene has CDR1 MNHNS and CDR2 SASEGT. This CDR3 has 13 amino acids. CDR3 residues: CASRDVIPYEQYF. The CDR3 coding sequence is TGTGCCAGCAGAGATGTAATTCCCTACGAGCAGTACTTC.

The J gene is TRBJ1-1, the V gene TRBV9, with 7 positions matching TRBD1. The CDR3 sequence is 10 residues long. Trimming removed 10 bases from V and 4 bases from J; junction bases left unmatched: 1. In germline, CDR1 is SGDLS, CDR2 YYNGEE. As DNA, the CDR3 is TGTGCCTCAGGGGGCACTGAAGCTTTCTTT. As protein: CASGGTEAFF.

This clone was detected only a few times. The chain uses TRBV29-1 and TRBJ1-2; a weak D match, TRBD1 (5 bases). Germline loops: CDR1 SQVTM, CDR2 ANQGSEA. The CDR3 extends over 13 amino acids. V was trimmed by 3 bases and J by 4 bases, leaving 12 bases between them. The CDR3 DNA reads TGCAGCGTTGACTCGGGGGGAGGCTATGGCTACACCTTC. Residues: CSVDSGGGYGYTF.

The chain links TRBV6-5 to TRBJ1-3, with D maybe TRBD1 (5 bases). This CDR3 contains 13 residues. The V and J ends lost 6 bases and 4 bases respectively, with 10 bases between them. Germline V gives CDR1 MNHEY, CDR2 SVGAGI. The DNA of the CDR3 is TGTGCCAGCAGCAGGGCCGGGGGAAACACCATATATTTT. It is translated as CASSRAGGNTIYF.

The rearrangement joins TRBV4-1 to TRBJ2-5, with TRBD2 identical over 8 bases. The CDR3 spans 16 residues. V shed 0 bases and J 4 bases; nucleotides not matched to a gene: 7. Germline values: CDR1 MGHRA, CDR2 YSYEKL. CDR3 nucleotides: TGCGCCAGCAGCCAAGATTACCGGGGGGGCAGAGAGACCCAGTACTTC. It codes for CASSQDYRGGRETQYF.

This clone has just a few counts. Written as DNA, the CDR3 is TGTGCCAGCACCCTAGTCCACCCTTCCACAGATACGCAGTATTTT. It yields the protein CASTLVHPSTDTQYF. The chain links TRBV2 to TRBJ2-3; no reliable D call. Trimming removed 7 bases from V and 2 bases from J, with 16 bases in between. Germline CDR1 and CDR2: SNHLY and FYNNEI. The CDR3 is made up of 15 amino acids.

The chain employs TRBV5-1 and TRBJ2-1, with TRBD2 as a possible D gene (8 bases). Per the germline V gene, CDR1 is SGHRS and CDR2 is YFSETQ. The V gene lost 4 bases and the J gene lost 9 bases, with 20 bases spanning the gap. The CDR3 has 15 residues. DNA of the CDR3: TGCGCCAGCAGCCCCGAGGGGGCGGGAGGACGTGAGCAGTTCTTC. Its translation is CASSPEGAGGREQFF.

This clone was counted only a few times. The chain recombines TRBV4-1 with TRBJ2-7; TRBD2 agrees at 10 bases. Per germline, CDR1 MGHRA and CDR2 YSYEKL. V shed 3 bases, J shed 0 bases, and the junction held 5 bases outside the gene matches. The CDR3 is made up of 16 amino acids. The CDR3 nucleotides are TGCGCCAGCAGCCATCGCCTAGCGGGGGCCTCCTACGAGCAGTACTTC. Its protein is CASSHRLAGASYEQYF.

This chain connects TRBV6-5 to TRBJ1-4; 9 nucleotides match TRBD1. This CDR3 has 15 amino acids. The ends lost 2 bases at V and 10 bases at J; junction bases unmatched: 8. Germline values: CDR1 MNHEY, CDR2 SVGAGI. The CDR3 DNA sequence: TGTGCCAGCAGTTACCGGGGACAGGGAGGGATAAAACTGTTTTTT. It codes for CASSYRGQGGIKLFF.

CDR3 sequence reads: CASSLGRGTYGNTIYF. CDR3 sequence (DNA): TGTGCCAGCAGCCTGGGGCGGGGGACATACGGAAACACCATATATTTT. V is TRBV7-9 and J is TRBJ1-3; tentatively, D is TRBD1 (6 bases). Germline V CDR1 and CDR2: SEHNR, FQNEAQ (reference sequence). V lost 5 bases and J lost 4, with 18 bases in between. This CDR3 has 16 residues.

Notes on this clone: At one boundary the junction diverges from the germline segment, which might be a read error. This chain links TRBV7-7 with TRBJ2-1; no firm D call. The CDR3 runs to 13 residues. Germline V gives CDR1 SSHAT, CDR2 FNYEAQ (reference sequence). The CDR3 loop reads CASSLGQKNEQFF. CDR3 nucleotide sequence: TGTGCTAGCAGCTTAGGGCAGAAAAATGAGCAGTTCTTC.

The V and J genes are TRBV9 and TRBJ1-5; 10 positions agree with TRBD1. CDR1 and CDR2 from the germline V gene are SGDLS and YYNGEE. This CDR3 region has 14 residues. The junction had 3 bases not matched to a gene; V was cut back by 3 bases and J by 6 bases. The CDR3 loop reads CASSGTGGPQPQHF. DNA of the CDR3: TGTGCCAGCAGCGGGACAGGGGGTCCTCAGCCCCAGCATTTT.

The rearrangement uses TRBV5-6 and TRBJ1-2; D unclear. Germline CDR1 SGHDT, CDR2 YYEEEE. Trimming removed 0 bases from V and 6 bases from J, with 15 bases in between. The CDR3 runs 15 residues. The CDR3 nucleotides are TGTGCCAGCAGCTTGGTCGGAATTCAAACAGATGGCTACACCTTC. Protein product: CASSLVGIQTDGYTF.

This clone appeared a single time. DNA of the CDR3: TGTGCCAGTAGTAGGGGGACAAGGAACACTGAAGCTTTCTTT. This gives the protein CASSRGTRNTEAFF. The chain is built from TRBV19 and TRBJ1-1; weak D call: TRBD1 (6 bases). The CDR3 sequence is 14 residues long. CDR1 and CDR2 from the germline V gene are LNHDA and SQIVND (reference sequence). V was cut by 4 bases and J by 1 base, with 10 bases left in between.

This sequence joins TRBV5-4 and TRBJ1-2; the D gene is possibly TRBD1 (6 bases). This CDR3 region has 15 residues. With 3 bases removed from V and 6 bases from J, the gap between germline ends came to 18 bases. CDR1 and CDR2 from the germline V gene are SGHNT and YYREEE (reference sequence). DNA of the CDR3: TGTGCCAGCAGCTCAAGTGGCCGGGACATGGATGGCTACACCTTC. It is translated as CASSSSGRDMDGYTF.

V usage is TRBV7-2 and J usage is TRBJ2-7; 7 bases are shared with TRBD1. The CDR3 is 16 amino acids. In germline, CDR1 is SGHTA, CDR2 FQGNSA. V lost 1 base and J lost 3; bases outside the gene matches: 9. The DNA for the CDR3 is TGTGCCAGCAGCTTAGGGCCGGTGCACAGGGGCTACGAGCAGTACTTC. It is translated as CASSLGPVHRGYEQYF.

This clone was found once. The chain is built from TRBV25-1 and TRBJ1-4; TRBD1 matches 9 bases. The CDR3 extends over 14 amino acids. The J segment lost 8 bases and the V segment lost 4 bases, leaving 5 bases of the junction unmatched. The germline V gene encodes CDR1 MGHDK and CDR2 SYGVNS. Written as DNA, the CDR3 is TGTGCCAGCAGTGTGGGACAGGGTCGGGAAAAACTGTTTTTT. This translates into CASSVGQGREKLFF.

The V gene is TRBV7-2, the J gene TRBJ1-5; D remains ambiguous. Germline loops: CDR1 SGHTA, CDR2 FQGNSA. Trimming stripped 3 bases from V and 4 bases from J, with 4 bases between. The CDR3 consists of 12 residues. The CDR3: CASSFGNQPQHF. In DNA form, the CDR3 reads TGTGCCAGCAGCTTCGGGAATCAGCCCCAGCATTTT.